This entry is about one TCR beta chain. The antigen remains undetermined. V shed 5 bases and J 0 bases; nucleotides not matched to a gene: 6. Germline loops: CDR1 SEHNR, CDR2 FQNEAQ (reference sequence). The CDR3 totals 16 residues. Timing groups of about 4 and about 12 weeks for second doses were pooled. This record belongs to a study of T cell responses to AZD1222 COVID-19 vaccine. Findings and caveats of the study: Only after the peak T cell response were repertoires sampled. Along spike, vaccine-associated CD4 TCRs were found throughout, with dominance at 160-218 and 743-854. Clonal diversity was possibly underestimated, and white British individuals and females predominated among donors.

Method: immunoSEQ multiplex PCR; TCRdb's copy keeps in-frame clones and lacks some. Altogether about 84,000 clones are present, 70% to 90% being singletons, with the ten largest covering roughly 12%. The source material was peripheral blood, sampled 28 days after the second AZD1222 dose. The clonotype originates from an adult who received the AZD1222 COVID-19 vaccine. V usage is TRBV7-9 and J usage is TRBJ1-2; 10 nucleotides align to TRBD1. The CDR3 here is CASSPGTGEANYGYTF. Here the CDR3 DNA reads TGTGCCAGCAGCCCCGGGACAGGGGAAGCTAACTATGGCTACACCTTC.